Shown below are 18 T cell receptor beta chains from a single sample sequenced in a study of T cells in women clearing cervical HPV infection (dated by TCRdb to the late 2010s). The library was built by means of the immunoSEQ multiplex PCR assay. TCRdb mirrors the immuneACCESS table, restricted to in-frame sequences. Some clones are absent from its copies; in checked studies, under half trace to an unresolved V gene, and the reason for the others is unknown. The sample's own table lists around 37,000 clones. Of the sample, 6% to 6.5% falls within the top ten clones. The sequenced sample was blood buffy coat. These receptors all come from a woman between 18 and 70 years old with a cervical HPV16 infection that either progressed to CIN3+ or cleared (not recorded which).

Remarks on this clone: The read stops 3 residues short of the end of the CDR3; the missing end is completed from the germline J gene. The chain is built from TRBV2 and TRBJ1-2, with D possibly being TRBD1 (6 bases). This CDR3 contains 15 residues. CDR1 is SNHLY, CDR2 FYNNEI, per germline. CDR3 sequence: CASRTVQGVRSGYTF. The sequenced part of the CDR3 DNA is TGTGCCAGCAGGACTGTACAGGGTGTACGTAGCGGC.

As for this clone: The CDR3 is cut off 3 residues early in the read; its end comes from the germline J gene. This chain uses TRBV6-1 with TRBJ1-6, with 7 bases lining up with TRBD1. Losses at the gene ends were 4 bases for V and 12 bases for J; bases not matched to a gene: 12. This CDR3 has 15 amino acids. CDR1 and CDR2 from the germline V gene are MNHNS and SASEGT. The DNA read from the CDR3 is TGTGCCAGCAGTGGGACCAGGGGGGTCGGCGGACCC. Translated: CASSGTRGVGGP. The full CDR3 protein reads CASSGTRGVGGPLHF.

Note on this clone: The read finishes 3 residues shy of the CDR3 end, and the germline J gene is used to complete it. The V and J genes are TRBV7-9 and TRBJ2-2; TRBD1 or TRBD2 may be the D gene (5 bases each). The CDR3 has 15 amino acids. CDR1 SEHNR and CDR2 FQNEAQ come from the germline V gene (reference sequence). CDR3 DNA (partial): TGTGCCAGCAGCTTGGGAGACAGCATCTTCAAGAAG. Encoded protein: CASSLGDSIFKK. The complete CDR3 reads CASSLGDSIFKKLFF.

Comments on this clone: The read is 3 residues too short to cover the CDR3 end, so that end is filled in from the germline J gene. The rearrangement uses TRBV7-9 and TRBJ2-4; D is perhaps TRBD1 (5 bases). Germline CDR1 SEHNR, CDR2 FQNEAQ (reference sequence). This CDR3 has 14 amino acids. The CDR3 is CASSLGHEVDGQYF. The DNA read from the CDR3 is TGTGCCAGCAGCCTCGGACACGAGGTAGATGGT.

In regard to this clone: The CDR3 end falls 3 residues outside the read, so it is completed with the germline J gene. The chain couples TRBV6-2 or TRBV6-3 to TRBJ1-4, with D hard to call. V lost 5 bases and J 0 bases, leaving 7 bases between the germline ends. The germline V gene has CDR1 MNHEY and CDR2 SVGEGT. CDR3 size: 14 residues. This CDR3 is CASSTHSTNEKLFF. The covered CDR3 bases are TGTGCCAGCAGTACACATTCAACTAATGAAAAA.

The part of the CDR3 DNA that was read is TGTGCCTGGAGGGGGACAGGGTACTACGAG. Amino acids: CAWRGTGYYE. The whole CDR3 protein reads CAWRGTGYYEQYF. This chain uses TRBV30 with TRBJ2-7; TRBD1 aligns across 9 bases. The DNA ends 3 residues before the CDR3 does, and the rest of the CDR3 is filled in from the germline J gene. The V segment lost 3 bases and the J segment 3 bases; nucleotides outside the gene matches: 3. This CDR3 region has 13 residues. Per the germline V gene, CDR1 is GTSNPN and CDR2 is SVGIG (reference sequence).

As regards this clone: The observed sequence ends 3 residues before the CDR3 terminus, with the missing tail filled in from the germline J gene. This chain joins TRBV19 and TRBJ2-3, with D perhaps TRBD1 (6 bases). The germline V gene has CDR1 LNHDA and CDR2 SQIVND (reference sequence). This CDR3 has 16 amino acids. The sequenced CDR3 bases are TGTGCCAGTAGTATAAGGGGCGGAGGAGACAGGCAGCCG. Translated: CASSIRGGGDRQP. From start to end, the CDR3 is CASSIRGGGDRQPQYF.

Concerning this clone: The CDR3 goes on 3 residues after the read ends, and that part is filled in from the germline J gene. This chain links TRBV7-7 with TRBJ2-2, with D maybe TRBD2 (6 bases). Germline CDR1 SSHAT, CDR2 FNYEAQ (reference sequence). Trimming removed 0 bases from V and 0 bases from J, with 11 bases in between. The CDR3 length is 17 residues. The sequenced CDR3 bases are TGTGCCAGCAGCTTAGCGCTTGGCGGGGCGAACACCGGGGAG. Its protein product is CASSLALGGANTGE. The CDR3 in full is CASSLALGGANTGELFF.

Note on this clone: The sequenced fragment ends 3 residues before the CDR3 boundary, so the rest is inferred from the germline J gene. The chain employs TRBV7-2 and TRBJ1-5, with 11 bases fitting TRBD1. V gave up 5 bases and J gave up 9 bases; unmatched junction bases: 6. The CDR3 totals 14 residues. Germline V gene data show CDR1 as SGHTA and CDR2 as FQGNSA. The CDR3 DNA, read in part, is TGTGCCAGCAGCCAAGGACAGGGGGCGATGCCC. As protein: CASSQGQGAMP. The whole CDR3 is CASSQGQGAMPQHF. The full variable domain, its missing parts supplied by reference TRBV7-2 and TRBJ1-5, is GAGVSQSPSNKVTEKGKDVELRCDPISGHTALYWYRQSLGQGLEFLIYFQGNSAPDKSGLPSDRFSAERTGGSVSTLTIQRTQQEDSAVYLCASSQGQGAMPQHFGDGTRLSIL.

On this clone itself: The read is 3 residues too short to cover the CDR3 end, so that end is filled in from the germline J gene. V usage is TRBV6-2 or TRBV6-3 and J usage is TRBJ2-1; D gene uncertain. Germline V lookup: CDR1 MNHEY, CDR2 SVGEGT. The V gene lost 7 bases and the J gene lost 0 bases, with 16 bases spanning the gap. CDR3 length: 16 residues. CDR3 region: CASTSQRGSSYNEQFF. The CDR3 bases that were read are TGTGCCAGCACCTCCCAGCGCGGTAGCTCCTACAATGAG.

The DNA read from the CDR3 is TGCAGCGTAGCCGGGACACCCTCCTACGAG. This encodes CSVAGTPSYE. The entire CDR3 is CSVAGTPSYEQYF. This chain joins TRBV29-1 and TRBJ2-7; D may be TRBD1 (6 bases). The read ends 3 residues before the CDR3 terminus; that terminus is restored from the germline J gene. Trimming took off 6 bases at V and 0 bases at J, with 12 bases between the two ends. CDR1 SQVTM and CDR2 ANQGSEA come from the germline V gene. This CDR3 is 13 amino acids long.

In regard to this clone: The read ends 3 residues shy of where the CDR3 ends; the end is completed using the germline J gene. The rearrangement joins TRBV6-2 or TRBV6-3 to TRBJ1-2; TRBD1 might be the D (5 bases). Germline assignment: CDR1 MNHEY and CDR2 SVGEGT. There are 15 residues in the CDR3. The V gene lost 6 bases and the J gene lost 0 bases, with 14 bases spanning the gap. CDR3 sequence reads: CASRPIGTSNYGYTF. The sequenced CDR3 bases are TGTGCCAGCAGACCGATAGGGACTTCTAACTATGGC.

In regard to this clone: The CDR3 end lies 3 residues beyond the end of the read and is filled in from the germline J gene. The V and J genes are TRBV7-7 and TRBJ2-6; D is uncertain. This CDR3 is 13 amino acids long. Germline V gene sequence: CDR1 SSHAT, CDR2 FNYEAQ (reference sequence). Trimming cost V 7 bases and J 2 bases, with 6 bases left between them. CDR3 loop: CASTSPGANVLTF. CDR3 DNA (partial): TGTGCCAGCACCTCCCCTGGGGCCAACGTC.

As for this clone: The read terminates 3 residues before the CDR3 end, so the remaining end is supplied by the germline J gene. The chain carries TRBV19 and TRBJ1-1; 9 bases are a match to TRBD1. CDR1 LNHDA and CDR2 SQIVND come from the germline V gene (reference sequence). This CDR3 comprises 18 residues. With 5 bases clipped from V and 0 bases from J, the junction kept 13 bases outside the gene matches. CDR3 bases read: TGTGCCAGTAGTCCGGGACAGGGACGACGTTACCTGAACACTGAA. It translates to CASSPGQGRRYLNTE. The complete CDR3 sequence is CASSPGQGRRYLNTEAFF.

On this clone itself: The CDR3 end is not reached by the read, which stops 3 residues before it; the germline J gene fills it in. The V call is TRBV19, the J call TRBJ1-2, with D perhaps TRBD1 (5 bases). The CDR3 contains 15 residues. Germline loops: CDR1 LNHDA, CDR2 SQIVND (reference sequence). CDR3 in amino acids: CASSIGLAGVGDYTF. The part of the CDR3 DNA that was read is TGTGCCAGTAGTATAGGGCTAGCGGGGGTCGGGGAC. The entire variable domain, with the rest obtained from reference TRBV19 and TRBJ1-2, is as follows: DGGITQSPKYLFRKEGQNVTLSCEQNLNHDAMYWYRQDPGQGLRLIYYSQIVNDFQKGDIAEGYSVSREKKESFPLTVTSAQKNPTAFYLCASSIGLAGVGDYTFGSGTRLTVV.

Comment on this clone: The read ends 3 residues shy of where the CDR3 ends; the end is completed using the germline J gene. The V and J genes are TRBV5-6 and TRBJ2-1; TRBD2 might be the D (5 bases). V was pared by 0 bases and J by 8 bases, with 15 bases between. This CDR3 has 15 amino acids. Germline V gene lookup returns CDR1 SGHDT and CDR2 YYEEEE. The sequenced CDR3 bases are TGTGCCAGCAGCTTGGATTATGGCGGGTCCGATGAG. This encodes CASSLDYGGSDE. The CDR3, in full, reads CASSLDYGGSDEQFF.

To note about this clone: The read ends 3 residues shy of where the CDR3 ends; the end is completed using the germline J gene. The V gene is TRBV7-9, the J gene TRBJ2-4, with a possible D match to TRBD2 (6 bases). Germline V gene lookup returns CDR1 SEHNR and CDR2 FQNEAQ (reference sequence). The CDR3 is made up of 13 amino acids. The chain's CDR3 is CASSPNLGGNQYF. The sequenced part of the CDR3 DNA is TGTGCCAGCAGCCCCAACCTTGGGGGGAAT.

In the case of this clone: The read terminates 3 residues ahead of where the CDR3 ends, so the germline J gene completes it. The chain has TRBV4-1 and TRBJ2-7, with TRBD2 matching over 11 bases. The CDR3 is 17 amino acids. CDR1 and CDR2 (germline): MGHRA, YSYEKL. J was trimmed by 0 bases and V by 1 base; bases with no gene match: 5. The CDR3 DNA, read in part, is TGCGCCAGCAGCCAAGGACTAGCGGGGTCTTCCTCCTACGAG. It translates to CASSQGLAGSSSYE. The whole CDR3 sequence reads CASSQGLAGSSSYEQYF.